Below are 13 T cell receptor beta chains sequenced from a single sample in a study of blood T cell repertoires in COVID-19. Assay used: immunoSEQ multiplex PCR; TCRdb lists only in-frame clones, some missing. The sample lists almost 300,000 clones; roughly 90% were seen once. The sequenced sample was peripheral blood. The receptors come from a woman aged 25 to 39 with COVID-19, enrolled during active disease.

This chain joins TRBV14 and TRBJ2-3; a weak D match, TRBD1 (5 bases). The CDR3 length is 14 residues. V shed 6 bases and J shed 2 bases, with 12 bases lying between them. Germline lookup yields CDR1 SGHDN and CDR2 FVKESK. This CDR3 is CASRLAGATDTQYF. CDR3 nucleotide sequence: TGTGCCAGCAGGCTGGCTGGGGCCACAGATACGCAGTATTTT.

This chain joins TRBV18 and TRBJ1-1; D perhaps matches TRBD1 (5 bases). Trimming took off 2 bases at V and 0 bases at J, with 10 bases between the two ends. The CDR3 is made up of 15 amino acids. In germline, CDR1 is KGHSH, CDR2 LQKENI. The CDR3, as DNA: TGTGCCAGCTCACCAATAACAGGACTGAACACTGAAGCTTTCTTT. It codes for CASSPITGLNTEAFF.

The chain employs TRBV11-2 and TRBJ2-3; D is perhaps TRBD2 (6 bases). CDR1 and CDR2 from the germline V gene are SGHAT and FQNNGV. This CDR3 region has 18 residues. V was shortened by 5 bases and J by 1 base, with 22 bases between the two germline ends. For the CDR3, the DNA is TGTGCCAGCAGCCGCCGGGACTCCGCTTATGGGGGCACAGATACGCAGTATTTT. Translation gives CASSRRDSAYGGTDTQYF.

V and J are TRBV10-1 and TRBJ1-1; 7 nucleotides agree with TRBD1. V was pared by 4 bases and J by 4 bases, with 3 bases of the junction left unmatched. From germline, CDR1 is WNHNN and CDR2 SYGVQD (reference sequence). This CDR3 is 13 amino acids long. In DNA, the CDR3 is TGCGCCAGCAGTGTCGACAGGGCCACTGAAGCTTTCTTT. Translated: CASSVDRATEAFF.

V and J are TRBV12-3 or TRBV12-4 and TRBJ1-5; D is ambiguous. This CDR3 spans 13 amino acids. V shed 7 bases and J shed 4 bases, with 11 bases lying between them. The CDR3 spells CASKVRENQPQHF. The CDR3 nucleotides read TGTGCCAGCAAAGTACGGGAAAATCAGCCCCAGCATTTT.

The gene calls are TRBV2 and TRBJ1-1; TRBD1 matches at 8 bases. Germline V gives CDR1 SNHLY, CDR2 FYNNEI. V shed 6 bases, J shed 9 bases, and the junction held 9 bases outside the gene matches. The CDR3 has 13 amino acids. CDR3 nucleotide sequence: TGTGCCAGCAGGGCCCCCGGACAGGGAAAAGCTTTCTTT. Its protein product is CASRAPGQGKAFF.

The chain joins TRBV6-1 to TRBJ2-7, with a tentative D call TRBD1 (5 bases). Trimming left V 2 bases short and J 5 bases short, with 16 bases between. The CDR3 is 15 amino acids. CDR1 is MNHNS, CDR2 SASEGT, per germline. Here the CDR3 DNA reads TGTGCCAGCAGTGAAAATCATATTAGGGGAAACGAGCAGTACTTC. It is translated as CASSENHIRGNEQYF.

This chain joins TRBV12-5 and TRBJ1-2, with 8 nucleotides matching TRBD1. Germline V gene sequence: CDR1 LGHNT, CDR2 FRNRAP. Losses at the gene ends were 5 bases for V and 8 bases for J; bases not matched to a gene: 19. The CDR3 extends over 17 amino acids. CDR3 bases: TGTGCTAGTGGTACTCTGACAGGGGTCCCAAAAGGCGGGGGCTACACCTTC. This codes for CASGTLTGVPKGGGYTF. The whole variable domain, filled in from reference TRBV12-5 and TRBJ1-2, reads DARVTQTPRHKVTEMGQEVTMRCQPILGHNTVFWYRQTMMQGLELLAYFRNRAPLDDSGMPKDRFSAEMPDATLATLKIQPSEPRDSAVYFCASGTLTGVPKGGGYTFGSGTRLTVV.

V gene TRBV4-1 combines with J gene TRBJ2-1; D is ambiguous. This CDR3 is built from 17 residues. Germline CDR1 MGHRA, CDR2 YSYEKL. V was cut by 1 base and J by 0 bases, with 13 bases left in between. The CDR3 DNA reads as TGCGCCAGCAGCCAAGTTTACCAGGTTAGCTCCTACAATGAGCAGTTCTTC. Translating gives CASSQVYQVSSYNEQFF.

The table lists this clone with a count of one. This chain uses TRBV19 with TRBJ2-1; 7 positions match TRBD1. V was pared by 10 bases and J by 5 bases, with 8 bases of the junction left unmatched. Germline CDR1 is LNHDA and CDR2 is SQIVND (reference sequence). The CDR3 covers 13 residues. The CDR3 spells CATDEGANNEQFF. The CDR3 DNA is TGTGCCACCGACGAGGGGGCGAACAATGAGCAGTTCTTC.

This chain links TRBV11-2 with TRBJ1-1, with a possible D match to TRBD1 (5 bases). The CDR3 sequence is 15 residues long. Trimming took off 0 bases at V and 1 base at J, with 9 bases between the two ends. Germline V CDR1 and CDR2: SGHAT, FQNNGV. CDR3 residues: CASSLDPQGNTEAFF. CDR3 DNA sequence: TGTGCCAGCAGCTTAGACCCTCAGGGGAACACTGAAGCTTTCTTT.

The V and J genes are TRBV9 and TRBJ1-1, with D perhaps TRBD1 (5 bases). Germline CDR1 SGDLS, CDR2 YYNGEE. V gave up 0 bases and J gave up 8 bases, with 11 bases separating them. The CDR3 length is 13 residues. CDR3 amino acids: CASSVGGETEAFF. In nucleotides, the CDR3 is TGTGCCAGCAGCGTAGGGGGGGAAACGGAAGCTTTCTTT.

This rearrangement joins TRBV6-1 to TRBJ1-6; no clear D. The CDR3 loop spans 16 amino acids. In germline, CDR1 is MNHNS, CDR2 SASEGT. The V end was cut by 2 bases, the J end by 8 bases, with 16 bases between. CDR3 protein: CASSESRADGHSPLHF. CDR3 DNA: TGTGCCAGCAGTGAATCGAGGGCCGACGGCCATTCACCCCTCCACTTT.